Below, 27 T cell receptor beta chains from the same sample are listed, as sequenced in a study of Graves' ophthalmopathy and Graves' hyperthyroidism. RNA served as the template for amplifying TCR beta CDR3 regions. RT-PCR with HTBI primers came first, then second-round multiplex PCR. TCRdb recomputed calls from the multiplex PCR reads with MiXCR, one row per CDR3 protein. In the table there are 900,000 to 1,200,000 distinct CDR3 sequences, approximately 35% of which are singletons. Source material: peripheral blood or thyroid tissue (not recorded which). The receptor source for this set is an adult man with Graves' hyperthyroidism.

This clonotype has only a few counts. The V gene is TRBV5-1, the J gene TRBJ2-7, with D perhaps TRBD1 (5 bases). The V gene lost 4 bases and the J gene lost 1 base, with 12 bases spanning the gap. The germline V gene encodes CDR1 SGHRS and CDR2 YFSETQ. There are 14 residues in the CDR3. CDR3 protein: CASSPRVESYEQYF. CDR3 in DNA: TGCGCCAGCAGCCCCAGGGTCGAGTCCTACGAGCAGTACTTC.

The CDR3 DNA reads TGTGCCAGCAGCCCAGACGGACCGCCGTGGGTCTACGAGCAGTACTTC. It is translated as CASSPDGPPWVYEQYF. The J gene is TRBJ2-7, the V gene TRBV7-9; no definite D call. Germline CDR1 is SEHNR and CDR2 is FQNEAQ (reference sequence). This CDR3 has 16 residues. Trimming took off 5 bases at V and 3 bases at J, with 20 bases between the two ends.

V and J are TRBV25-1 and TRBJ2-2, with 9 bases fitting TRBD1. The V and J ends lost 10 bases and 6 bases, in that order; junction bases with no gene match: 9. The CDR3 loop spans 14 amino acids. CDR1 MGHDK and CDR2 SYGVNS come from the germline V gene. The chain's CDR3 is CATTPGQGSGELFF. In DNA form, the CDR3 reads TGTGCCACTACACCGGGACAGGGTTCCGGGGAGCTGTTTTTT.

The J gene is TRBJ1-4, the V gene TRBV7-9; 8 bases align to TRBD2. The J call could be wrong; TRBJ2-2 is a better fit for the DNA end. CDR3 length: 17 residues. The germline gives CDR1 SEHNR, CDR2 FQNEAQ (reference sequence). CDR3 bases: TGTGCCAGCAGCTCGGGAGGGACGGAGGCGAACACCGGGGAGCTGTTTTTT. As protein: CASSSGGTEANTGELFF.

On this clonotype: This is likely a read error, given that the CDR3 carries no conserved phenylalanine or tryptophan at its end. The V and J genes are TRBV6-5 and TRBJ2-7; D is unclear. Trimming removed 5 bases from V and 3 bases from J, with 17 bases in between. Germline V lookup: CDR1 MNHEY, CDR2 SVGAGI. The CDR3 has 15 residues. DNA for the CDR3: TGTGCCAGCAGTCCATCCCTTGAGCGACTCTACGAGCAGTACTCC. The encoded protein is CASSPSLERLYEQYS.

The table lists this clonotype with many counts. The chain is built from TRBV7-9 and TRBJ2-7; 7 bases match TRBD1. The CDR3 has 15 amino acids. From germline, CDR1 is SEHNR and CDR2 FQNEAQ (reference sequence). With V trimmed by 2 bases and J by 2 bases, 6 bases remained unmatched. The CDR3 DNA reads as TGTGCCAGCAGCTTATCCGGGACAGCCCCCTACGAGCAGTACTTC. It codes for CASSLSGTAPYEQYF.

This clonotype was seen ten or more times. The V call is TRBV29-1, the J call TRBJ2-5; 7 nucleotides line up with TRBD1. V shed 4 bases, J shed 5 bases, and the junction held 13 bases outside the gene matches. Germline CDR1 is SQVTM and CDR2 is ANQGSEA. CDR3 length equals 15 residues. The CDR3 DNA is TGCAGCGTTGCCGGGACAGTTGGGGGATTGGAGACCCAGTACTTC. This translates into CSVAGTVGGLETQYF.

This clonotype appeared a few times. This chain links TRBV12-3 or TRBV12-4 with TRBJ2-7; the D is unclear. This CDR3 spans 15 amino acids. Trimming stripped 7 bases from V and 5 bases from J, with 21 bases between. CDR3 protein: CASNLDAWLLDEQYF. The CDR3, as DNA: TGTGCCAGCAACCTCGACGCCTGGCTTTTGGACGAGCAGTACTTC.

The chain is built from TRBV29-1 and TRBJ1-1, with TRBD1 identical over 7 bases. The CDR3 length is 12 residues. Germline V lookup: CDR1 SQVTM, CDR2 ANQGSEA. The ends lost 6 bases at V and 8 bases at J; junction bases unmatched: 9. For the CDR3, the DNA is TGCAGCGTCGGGACAGCCGTAGGAGAAGCTTTCTTT. Amino acids: CSVGTAVGEAFF.

The rearrangement joins TRBV12-3 or TRBV12-4 to TRBJ2-5; D may be TRBD1 (6 bases). The V end was cut by 5 bases, the J end by 0 bases, with 10 bases between. The CDR3 has 14 residues. The CDR3 protein is CASSERGYQETQYF. Written as DNA, the CDR3 is TGTGCCAGCAGTGAGAGGGGGTACCAAGAGACCCAGTACTTC.

In this sample, this clonotype turned up many times. The chain joins TRBV11-2 to TRBJ1-2; unclear D gene. Germline CDR1 reads SGHAT; CDR2 reads FQNNGV. This CDR3 region has 13 residues. V lost 4 bases to trimming and J lost 5 bases, with 11 bases between them. CDR3 bases: TGTGCCAGCAGCTCCCAGTCTGGGTATGGCTACACCTTC. This translates into CASSSQSGYGYTF.

At least ten counts were recorded for this clonotype. The chain combines TRBV6-1 with TRBJ2-7; TRBD1 matches 8 bases. Per the germline V gene, CDR1 is MNHNS and CDR2 is SASEGT. The length of the CDR3 is 15 residues. V trimming: 0 bases; J trimming: 6 bases; junction bases outside the gene matches: 7. For the CDR3, the DNA is TGTGCCAGCAGTGAAGCGCTTCGGGGGACAGGCGAGCAGTACTTC. It yields the protein CASSEALRGTGEQYF.

V usage is TRBV29-1 and J usage is TRBJ1-5, with 7 bases fitting TRBD1. J gave up 0 bases and V 7 bases, and 6 bases lay outside the gene matches. CDR3 length: 14 amino acids. Germline CDR1 is SQVTM and CDR2 is ANQGSEA. The CDR3 loop is CSAEGQTSNQPQHF. Written as DNA, the CDR3 is TGCAGCGCCGAGGGACAGACTAGCAATCAGCCCCAGCATTTT.

V and J are TRBV12-3 or TRBV12-4 and TRBJ2-6; TRBD1 or TRBD2 may be the D gene (5 bases each). The CDR3 contains 14 residues. Trimming left V 9 bases short and J 2 bases short, with 11 bases between. This CDR3 reads CASARGPGANVLTF. The DNA of the CDR3 is TGTGCCAGTGCGAGGGGACCTGGGGCCAACGTCCTGACTTTC.

This clonotype occurred many times. The rearrangement uses TRBV29-1 and TRBJ1-1, with a weak D call TRBD1 (6 bases). Germline CDR1 SQVTM, CDR2 ANQGSEA. The CDR3 length is 14 residues. The V end was cut by 6 bases, the J end by 4 bases, with 18 bases between. The CDR3 loop is CSVVRRTASTEAFF. The CDR3 DNA follows: TGCAGCGTCGTTCGACGGACAGCTTCCACTGAAGCTTTCTTT.

The table lists this clonotype with a few counts. This chain connects TRBV19 to TRBJ2-7; D unclear. Germline V gene lookup returns CDR1 LNHDA and CDR2 SQIVND (reference sequence). The V end lost 3 bases, the J end lost 1 base, and 13 bases lay between the germline ends. CDR3 length equals 15 residues. CDR3 in amino acids: CASSMNRGGSYEQYF. The CDR3 bases are TGTGCCAGTAGTATGAACAGAGGTGGGTCCTACGAGCAGTACTTC.

For this clonotype: A much more abundant neighbour one base away suggests this may be a read error. The chain uses TRBV7-2 and TRBJ2-5; TRBD2 matches 11 bases. Germline V gene sequence: CDR1 SGHTA, CDR2 FQGNSA. This CDR3 has 18 amino acids. The CDR3 here is CASSFPASGGTNQEAQYF. The CDR3 DNA follows: TGTGCCAGCAGCTTTCCGGCTAGCGGGGGGACCAACCAAGAGGCCCAGTACTTC. Looking up the rest from reference TRBV7-2 and TRBJ2-5 gives the full variable domain: GAGVSQSPSNKVTEKGKDVELRCDPISGHTALYWYRQSLGQGLEFLIYFQGNSAPDKSGLPSDRFSAERTGGSVSTLTIQRTQQEDSAVYLCASSFPASGGTNQEAQYFGPGTRLLVL.

This sequence joins TRBV29-1 and TRBJ2-7; 9 nucleotides align to TRBD1. The CDR3 is 14 residues long. Germline V lookup: CDR1 SQVTM, CDR2 ANQGSEA. This chain's CDR3 is CSAMGTGSVVEQYF. For the CDR3, the DNA is TGCAGTGCTATGGGGACAGGGAGTGTCGTCGAGCAGTACTTC.

This clonotype was counted many times. J is TRBJ1-1 and V is TRBV11-2; D is ambiguous. Looked up from germline, CDR1 is SGHAT and CDR2 is FQNNGV. The V end lost 2 bases, the J end lost 2 bases, and 12 bases lay between the germline ends. This CDR3 has 15 amino acids. The CDR3 nucleotides are TGTGCCAGCAGCTTATCGGTGGCCTTAAACACTGAAGCTTTCTTT. Amino acid sequence: CASSLSVALNTEAFF.

J is TRBJ1-5 and V is TRBV29-1; 8 nucleotides align to TRBD1. The length of the CDR3 is 13 residues. CDR1 is SQVTM and CDR2 is ANQGSEA in the germline V gene. V was clipped by 7 bases and J by 7 bases; unmatched bases: 9. This chain's CDR3 is CSARQGITQPQHF. DNA for the CDR3: TGCAGCGCTCGACAGGGGATCACGCAGCCCCAGCATTTT.

Only a few counts were recorded for this clonotype. J is TRBJ1-1 and V is TRBV10-2; the D gene is possibly TRBD1 (6 bases). The CDR3 contains 16 residues. The V end lost 3 bases, the J end lost 4 bases, and 18 bases lay between the germline ends. In germline, CDR1 is WSHSY, CDR2 SAAADI. CDR3 sequence reads: CASSDRRGGESTEAFF. CDR3 coding DNA: TGCGCCAGCAGTGACCGCAGGGGTGGGGAGAGCACTGAAGCTTTCTTT.

The V gene is TRBV29-1, the J gene TRBJ1-1; possibly TRBD1 for D (6 bases). Germline V gene data show CDR1 as SQVTM and CDR2 as ANQGSEA. The V gene lost 6 bases and the J gene lost 6 bases, with 20 bases spanning the gap. There are 14 residues in the CDR3. The CDR3 reads CSVYGTGGNSEAFF. The CDR3 nucleotides read TGCAGCGTCTACGGAACGGGGGGCAACTCTGAAGCTTTCTTT.

This clonotype was recorded at least ten times. The chain carries TRBV2 and TRBJ2-2, with TRBD1 matching over 9 bases. Per germline, CDR1 SNHLY and CDR2 FYNNEI. The CDR3 covers 15 residues. Losses at the gene ends were 6 bases for V and 5 bases for J; bases not matched to a gene: 7. Here the CDR3 reads CASRTQGARTGELFF. CDR3 coding DNA: TGTGCCAGCAGAACACAGGGGGCGCGAACCGGGGAGCTGTTTTTT.

The chain employs TRBV2 and TRBJ2-5; possible D gene TRBD2, 5 bases. Germline CDR1 SNHLY, CDR2 FYNNEI. The V gene lost 8 bases and the J gene lost 9 bases, with 13 bases spanning the gap. The CDR3 spans 11 residues. CDR3 sequence reads: CASYGPGAQYF. CDR3 nucleotides: TGTGCCAGCTACGGACCCGGGGCCCAGTACTTC.

This clonotype appeared many times. V gene TRBV7-2 combines with J gene TRBJ1-5, with D unclear. The CDR3 extends over 13 amino acids. The germline gives CDR1 SGHTA, CDR2 FQGNSA. V lost 7 bases and J 3 bases, leaving 10 bases between the germline ends. CDR3 loop: CASTSRANQPQHF. The CDR3 nucleotides read TGTGCCAGCACCTCCCGGGCCAATCAGCCCCAGCATTTT.

In this sample, this clonotype turned up a few times. The rearrangement uses TRBV15 and TRBJ2-7; a weak D match, TRBD2 (6 bases). This CDR3 spans 14 amino acids. Deletions cut 1 base from V and 3 bases from J, with 10 bases between. Germline values: CDR1 LNHNV, CDR2 YYDKDF (reference sequence). The CDR3: CATSRGGDLYEQYF. The CDR3 DNA sequence: TGTGCCACCAGCAGAGGGGGGGACCTCTACGAGCAGTACTTC.

This clonotype was recorded many times. V usage is TRBV7-9 and J usage is TRBJ1-1, with D uncertain. Germline V CDR1 and CDR2: SEHNR, FQNEAQ (reference sequence). Deletions cut 5 bases from V and 1 base from J, with 11 bases between. The CDR3 loop spans 14 amino acids. The CDR3, as DNA: TGTGCCAGCAGCGCCGACGTGGGGAACACTGAAGCTTTCTTT. It is translated as CASSADVGNTEAFF.